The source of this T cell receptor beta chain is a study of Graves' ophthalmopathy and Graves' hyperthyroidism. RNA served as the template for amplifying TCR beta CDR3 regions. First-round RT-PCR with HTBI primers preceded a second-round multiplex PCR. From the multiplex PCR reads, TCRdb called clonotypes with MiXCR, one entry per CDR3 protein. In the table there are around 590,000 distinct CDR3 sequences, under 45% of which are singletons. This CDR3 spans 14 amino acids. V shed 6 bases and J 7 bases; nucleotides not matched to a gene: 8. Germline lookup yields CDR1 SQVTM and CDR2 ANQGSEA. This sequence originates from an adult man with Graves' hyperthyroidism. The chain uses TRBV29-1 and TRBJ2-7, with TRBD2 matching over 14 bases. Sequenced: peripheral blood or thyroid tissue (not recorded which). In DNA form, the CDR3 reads TGCAGCGTACAGGGACTAGCGGGAGTGGGGGAGCAGTACTTC. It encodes CSVQGLAGVGEQYF.